Listed here is a single T cell receptor (beta chain). This sample stems from a study of Ad26.COV2.S vaccination and SARS-CoV-2 variants. Treatment meaning: some 20 received Ad26.COV2.S at low or high dose, single or two shots; 5 received placebo; per-sample allocation not given. Sampling was done on day 63 after the first vaccine or placebo injection. The CDR3 contains 14 residues. Trimming took 2 bases from V and 0 from J, leaving 4 bases between them. Germline V gene lookup returns CDR1 MNHEY and CDR2 SVGEGT. Measured with immunoSEQ multiplex PCR; TCRdb has only the in-frame clones, and not every one. The sample shows more than 400,000 clones, approximately 90% of them seen only once.

The chain recombines TRBV6-2 or TRBV6-3 with TRBJ2-2, with D hard to call. The material was peripheral blood, obtained in a trial of Ad26.COV2.S vaccine versus placebo. The TCR was taken from a person aged 18-65 years who received the Ad26.COV2.S COVID-19 vaccine or a placebo. CDR3 region: CASSYTANTGELFF. CDR3 DNA: TGTGCCAGCAGTTACACAGCGAACACCGGGGAGCTGTTTTTT.